These T cell receptor beta chains were read from a single sample in a study of T cell changes during pregnancy in multiple sclerosis. Sequencing was performed with immunoSEQ multiplex PCR; in TCRdb, only in-frame clones are kept and a portion is missing. The sample lists about 110,000 clones; roughly nine tenths were seen once. This material consisted of peripheral blood, taken before pregnancy. These receptors were collected from a female donor with multiple sclerosis, enrolled in a pregnancy study. Each CDR3 is given with its conserved first and last residue. The order of the fields is D gene, V gene, J gene, clone size, CDR3 protein, CDR3 DNA. D genes are given only for firm matches. Not every row has a clone size; where given, it reads once, few, many or a size class.

-	TRBV6-1	TRBJ2-7	few	CASRLGYEQYF	TGTGCCAGCAGACTAGGCTACGAGCAGTACTTC
TRBD1	TRBV7-2	TRBJ1-1	-	CASGRTGFNTEAFF	TGTGCCAGCGGACGGACAGGGTTCAACACTGAAGCTTTCTTT
-	TRBV5-5	TRBJ1-1	once	CASSLVPGGYTEAFF	TGTGCCAGCAGCTTGGTTCCGGGAGGATACACTGAAGCTTTCTTT
TRBD2	TRBV27	TRBJ2-3	-	CASSPGLVTDTQYF	TGTGCCAGCAGTCCGGGACTAGTGACAGATACGCAGTATTTT
TRBD2	TRBV2	TRBJ2-7	-	CASRLATYEQYF	TGTGCCAGCAGACTAGCGACATACGAGCAGTACTTC
TRBD1	TRBV9	TRBJ2-2	-	CASSVGPQADRAGELFF	TGTGCCAGCAGCGTAGGGCCCCAGGCGGACAGGGCCGGGGAGCTGTTTTTT
-	TRBV30	TRBJ1-1	once	CAWSVPPGSAFF	TGTGCCTGGAGTGTACCCCCGGGGTCGGCTTTCTTT
-	TRBV7-2	TRBJ2-7	-	CASSPPGTLGEQYF	TGTGCCAGCAGCCCACCCGGGACTCTGGGCGAGCAGTACTTC
TRBD1	TRBV7-9	TRBJ1-1	-	CASSTGQGAEAFF	TGTGCCAGCAGCACGGGACAGGGGGCTGAAGCTTTCTTT
-	TRBV2	TRBJ1-3	-	CASSEQGLGGNTIYF	TGTGCCAGCAGTGAACAGGGGCTCGGAGGAAACACCATATATTTT
-	TRBV19	TRBJ1-1	-	CASSIVAGANTEAFF	TGTGCCAGTAGTATAGTTGCAGGGGCTAACACTGAAGCTTTCTTT
TRBD2	TRBV27	TRBJ2-5	-	CASKSYSGGRGETQYF	TGTGCCAGCAAGTCTTACTCGGGAGGGAGAGGGGAGACCCAGTACTTC
-	TRBV9	TRBJ1-1	-	CASSVGADEAFF	TGTGCCAGCAGCGTAGGGGCAGATGAAGCTTTCTTT
-	TRBV5-4	TRBJ1-6	-	CASSLRTRDNSPLHF	TGTGCCAGCAGCTTAAGGACACGAGATAATTCACCCCTCCACTTT
-	TRBV11-3	TRBJ1-1	-	CASSYPGLNTEAFF	TGTGCCAGCAGCTATCCAGGATTGAACACTGAAGCTTTCTTT
TRBD1	TRBV19	TRBJ2-3	-	CASSIGDRVGTDTQYF	TGTGCCAGTAGTATAGGGGACAGGGTTGGGACAGATACGCAGTATTTT
TRBD1	TRBV10-3	TRBJ1-1	-	CAIRGTGGPNTEAFF	TGTGCCATCAGAGGGACAGGGGGCCCTAACACTGAAGCTTTCTTT
TRBD2	TRBV29-1	TRBJ2-3	-	CSVRREGKDTQYF	TGCAGCGTGCGGCGGGAGGGAAAAGATACGCAGTATTTT
-	TRBV6-5	TRBJ2-3	-	CASSSAPWGPDTQYF	TGTGCCAGCAGTTCGGCCCCCTGGGGCCCAGATACGCAGTATTTT
-	TRBV15	TRBJ2-7	-	CATSRESQQAGEQYF	TGTGCCACCAGCAGAGAGTCCCAGCAGGCGGGGGAGCAGTACTTC
-	TRBV10-3	TRBJ2-1	-	CAISDTGEKTNEQFF	TGTGCCATCAGTGATACCGGGGAGAAGACGAATGAGCAGTTCTTC
-	TRBV7-2	TRBJ2-7	-	CASSLVQRKTLEQYF	TGTGCCAGCAGCTTAGTCCAGAGGAAGACGTTGGAGCAGTACTTC
TRBD2	TRBV7-2	TRBJ2-2	-	CASSQGLAGVSGELFF	TGTGCCAGCAGCCAAGGACTAGCGGGGGTCTCCGGGGAGCTGTTTTTT
TRBD2	TRBV29-1	TRBJ2-5	-	CSVTLGGQETQYF	TGCAGCGTTACCTTGGGGGGGCAAGAGACCCAGTACTTC
TRBD1	TRBV27	TRBJ2-7	-	CASSPGQGYNEQYF	TGTGCCAGCAGTCCCGGACAGGGTTACAACGAGCAGTACTTC
TRBD1	TRBV19	TRBJ1-1	few	CASSIYRGNTEAFF	TGTGCCAGTAGTATCTACAGGGGGAACACTGAAGCTTTCTTT
TRBD2	TRBV9	TRBJ2-1	-	CASSDSGLAGIEQFF	TGTGCCAGCAGCGATTCGGGACTAGCGGGAATTGAGCAGTTCTTC
-	TRBV2	TRBJ1-2	-	CASSEDSPNYGYTF	TGTGCCAGCAGTGAGGACAGCCCCAACTATGGCTACACCTTC
TRBD1	TRBV29-1	TRBJ1-1	-	CSVVLTGGANTEAFF	TGCAGCGTGGTTTTAACAGGGGGCGCGAACACTGAAGCTTTCTTT
-	TRBV18	TRBJ2-1	-	CASSPLIGEYNEQFF	TGTGCCAGCTCACCACTTATCGGAGAGTACAATGAGCAGTTCTTC
-	TRBV12-1	TRBJ2-3	-	CASSFELGQGDTQYF	TGTGCCAGCAGCTTTGAATTGGGACAGGGAGATACGCAGTATTTT
-	TRBV7-2	TRBJ1-1	-	CASSSGGLTEAFF	TGTGCCAGCAGCTCGGGCGGACTGACTGAAGCTTTCTTT
-	TRBV19	TRBJ1-3	-	CASSPLWVAGDASSSGNTIYF	TGTGCCAGTAGTCCGCTCTGGGTGGCAGGGGATGCCTCGAGCTCTGGAAACACCATATATTTT
TRBD1	TRBV5-6	TRBJ1-1	once	CASSALDRDTEAFF	TGTGCCAGCAGCGCCCTCGACAGGGACACTGAAGCTTTCTTT
TRBD2	TRBV9	TRBJ2-1	once	CASGLAGGSSYNEQFF	TGTGCCAGCGGACTAGCGGGAGGGAGCTCCTACAATGAGCAGTTCTTC
-	TRBV11-3	TRBJ1-1	-	CASSLIGGRMNTEAFF	TGTGCCAGCAGCTTAATCGGGGGGCGTATGAACACTGAAGCTTTCTTT
TRBD1	TRBV2	TRBJ1-2	once	CASGLGTGGTYGYTF	TGTGCCAGCGGTCTTGGGACAGGGGGGACCTATGGCTACACCTTC
-	TRBV18	TRBJ2-1	-	CASSYYIDNEQFF	TGTGCCAGCTCATACTACATAGACAATGAGCAGTTCTTC
-	TRBV30	TRBJ1-2	-	CAWSAWGRGGYTF	TGTGCCTGGAGTGCTTGGGGCAGAGGTGGCTACACCTTC
TRBD2	TRBV7-8	TRBJ2-3	-	CASSLYGGGIRDTQYF	TGTGCCAGCAGCTTATACGGCGGGGGGATCCGAGATACGCAGTATTTT
TRBD2	TRBV6-4	TRBJ2-3	-	CASSDSASGRPDTQYF	TGTGCCAGCAGTGACTCGGCTAGCGGGAGACCAGATACGCAGTATTTT
-	TRBV19	TRBJ2-7	-	CASKRSAGAAYEQYF	TGTGCCAGTAAAAGGAGTGCGGGGGCTGCCTACGAGCAGTACTTC
TRBD1	TRBV27	TRBJ2-3	once	CASSGGRDRGTDTQYF	TGTGCCAGCAGTGGGGGACGGGACAGGGGCACAGATACGCAGTATTTT
TRBD2	TRBV15	TRBJ2-7	-	CATSSWKLAGGLVYEQYF	TGTGCCACCAGCAGTTGGAAACTAGCGGGGGGTTTAGTGTACGAGCAGTACTTC
TRBD2	TRBV19	TRBJ2-7	once	CASSTMMTSGSVPYEQYF	TGTGCCAGTAGTACCATGATGACTAGCGGGAGTGTTCCCTACGAGCAGTACTTC
TRBD1	TRBV19	TRBJ1-5	-	CASSILGQSSNQPQHF	TGTGCCAGTAGTATTCTGGGACAGTCGAGCAATCAGCCCCAGCATTTT
TRBD2	TRBV7-9	TRBJ2-5	-	CASSSLAGGRETQYF	TGTGCCAGCAGCTCACTAGCGGGAGGCCGGGAGACCCAGTACTTC
-	TRBV7-2	TRBJ2-1	-	CASRRIADEQFF	TGTGCCAGCAGGCGGATAGCGGATGAGCAGTTCTTC